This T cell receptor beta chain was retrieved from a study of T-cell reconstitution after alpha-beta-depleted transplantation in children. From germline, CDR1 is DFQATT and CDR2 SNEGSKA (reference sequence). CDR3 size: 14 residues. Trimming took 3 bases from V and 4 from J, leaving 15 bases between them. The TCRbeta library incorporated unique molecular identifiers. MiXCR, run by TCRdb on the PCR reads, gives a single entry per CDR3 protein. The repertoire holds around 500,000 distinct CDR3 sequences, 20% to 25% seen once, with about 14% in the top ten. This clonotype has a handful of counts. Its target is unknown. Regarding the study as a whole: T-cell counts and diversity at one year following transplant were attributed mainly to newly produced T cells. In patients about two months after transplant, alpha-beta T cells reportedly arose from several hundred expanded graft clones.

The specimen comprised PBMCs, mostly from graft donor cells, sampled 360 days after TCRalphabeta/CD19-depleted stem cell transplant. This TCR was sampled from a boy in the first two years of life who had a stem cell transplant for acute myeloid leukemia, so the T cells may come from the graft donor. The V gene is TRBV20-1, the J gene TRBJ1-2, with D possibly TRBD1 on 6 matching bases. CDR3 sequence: CSARLGGRGYGYTF. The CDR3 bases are TGCAGTGCTAGGTTAGGGGGACGGGGCTATGGCTACACCTTC.